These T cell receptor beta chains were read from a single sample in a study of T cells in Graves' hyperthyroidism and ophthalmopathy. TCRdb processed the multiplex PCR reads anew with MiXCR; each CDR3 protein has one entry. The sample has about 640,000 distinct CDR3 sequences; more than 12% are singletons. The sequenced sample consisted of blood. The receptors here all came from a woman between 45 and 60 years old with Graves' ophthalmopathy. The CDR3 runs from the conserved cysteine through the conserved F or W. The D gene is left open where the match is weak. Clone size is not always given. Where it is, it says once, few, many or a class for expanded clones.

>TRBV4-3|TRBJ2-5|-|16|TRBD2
TGCGCCAGCAGCCAGACTAGCGGGAGGGCCGAAGAGACCCAGTACTTC
CASSQTSGRAEETQYF
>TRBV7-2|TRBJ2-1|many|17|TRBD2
TGTGCCAGCAGCTTCCTAGGGACTAGTCAAGTAGCGGATGAGCAGTTCTTC
CASSFLGTSQVADEQFF
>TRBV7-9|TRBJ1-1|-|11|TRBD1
TGTGCCAGCAGCTTAGGGACAGGAGCTTTCTTT
CASSLGTGAFF
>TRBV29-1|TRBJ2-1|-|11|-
TGCAGCGTTGAGGACGGAACGAAGCAGTTCTTC
CSVEDGTKQFF
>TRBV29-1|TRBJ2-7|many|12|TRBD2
TGCAGCGTTGTAGCGGGAGTCGAAGAGCAGTACTTC
CSVVAGVEEQYF
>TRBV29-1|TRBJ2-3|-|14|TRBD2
TGCAGCGTCCGGACTAGCGGGACCCCAGATACGCAGTATTTT
CSVRTSGTPDTQYF
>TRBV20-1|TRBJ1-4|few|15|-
TGCAGTGCTTCCCCGGACGGAGGTCGCAACGAAAAACTGTTTTTT
CSASPDGGRNEKLFF
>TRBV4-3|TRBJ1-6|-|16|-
TGCGCCAGCAGCCAAGACGTACGGGGGCTGGGTTCACCCCTCCACTTT
CASSQDVRGLGSPLHF
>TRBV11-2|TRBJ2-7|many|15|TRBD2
TGTGCCAGCAGCCGCGTCGGCAGCGGGGCCAACGAGCAGTACTTC
CASSRVGSGANEQYF
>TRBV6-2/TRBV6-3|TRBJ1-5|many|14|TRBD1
TGTGCCAGCAACAGGGGCGCGAGCAATCAGCCCCAGCATTTT
CASNRGASNQPQHF
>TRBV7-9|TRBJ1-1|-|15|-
TGTGCCAGCAGCGCCCCACAGGGTTTAAACACTGAAGCTTTCTTT
CASSAPQGLNTEAFF
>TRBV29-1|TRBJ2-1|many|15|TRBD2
TGCAGCGCCTCCCGACTAGCGGGAGGTGACAATGAGCAGTTCTTC
CSASRLAGGDNEQFF
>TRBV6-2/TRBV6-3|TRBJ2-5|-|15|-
TGTGCCAACAGTTACCTCACCTCCCCGATAGAGACCCAGTACTTC
CANSYLTSPIETQYF
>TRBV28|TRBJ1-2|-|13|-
TGTGCCAGCAGTCGTGGGGGGATGTATGGCTACACCTTC
CASSRGGMYGYTF
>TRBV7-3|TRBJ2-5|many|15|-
TGTGCCAGCAGCAGCACAGGTGTACCTCAAGAGACCCAGTACTTC
CASSSTGVPQETQYF
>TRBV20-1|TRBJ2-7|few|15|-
TGCAGTGCGGCCTCGACCGGGATCTCATCCTACGAGCAGTACTTC
CSAASTGISSYEQYF
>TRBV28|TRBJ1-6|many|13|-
TGTGCCAGCAGCCTTATCGTTCCTTCACCCCTCCACTTT
CASSLIVPSPLHF
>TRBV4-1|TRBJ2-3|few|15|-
TGCGCCAGCAGCCAATCGGACGGATCCACAGATACGCAGTATTTT
CASSQSDGSTDTQYF
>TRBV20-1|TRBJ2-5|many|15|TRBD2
TGCAGTGCTAGAGTGGCAGCGGGAGTCCAGGAGACCCAGTACTTC
CSARVAAGVQETQYF
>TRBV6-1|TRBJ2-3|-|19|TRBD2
TGTGCCAGCAGCCGAGGACTAGCGGGAGGGCGGGGGTCTCGCGATACGCAGTATTTT
CASSRGLAGGRGSRDTQYF
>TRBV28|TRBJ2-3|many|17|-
TGTGCCAGCAGTCCGCCCCTTGTAGCGCAAGACACAGATACGCAGTATTTT
CASSPPLVAQDTDTQYF
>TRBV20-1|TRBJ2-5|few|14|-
TGCAGTGCTAGAGATCTCGGGGGGCAGGAGACCCAGTACTTC
CSARDLGGQETQYF
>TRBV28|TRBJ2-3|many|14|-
TGTGCCAGCAGTCCGGGGCAGCCGGGGGATACGCAGTATTTT
CASSPGQPGDTQYF
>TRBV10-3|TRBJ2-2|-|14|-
TGTGCCATCAGTGAGCCTGAGAACACCGGGGAGCTGTTTTTT
CAISEPENTGELFF
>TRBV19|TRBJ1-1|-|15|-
TGTGCCAGTAGTGTTCAACAGGGAGTGAACACTGAAGCTTTCTTT
CASSVQQGVNTEAFF
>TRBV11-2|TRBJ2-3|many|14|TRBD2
TGTGCCAGCAGGCGCGCTAGCGGGAGGGATACGCAGTATTTT
CASRRASGRDTQYF
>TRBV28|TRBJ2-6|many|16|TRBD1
TGTGCCAGCAGGATACAGGGGGCGCAGGGGGCCAACGTCCTGACTTTC
CASRIQGAQGANVLTF
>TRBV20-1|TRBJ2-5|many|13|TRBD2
TGCAGTGCCCAGCGGGGCATCCAAGAGACCCAGTACTTC
CSAQRGIQETQYF
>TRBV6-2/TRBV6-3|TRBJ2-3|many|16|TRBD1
TGTGCCAGCAGAACGGACAGGGAAAGAAGAGGAGATACGCAGTATTTT
CASRTDRERRGDTQYF
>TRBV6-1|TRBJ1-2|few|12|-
TGTGCCAGCAGTTATCAGACGGGGGGCTACACCTTC
CASSYQTGGYTF
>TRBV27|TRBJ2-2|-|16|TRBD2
TGTGCCAGCAGTGCCCAGCGGCTAGCGGGAGGCGGGGAGCTGTTTTTT
CASSAQRLAGGGELFF
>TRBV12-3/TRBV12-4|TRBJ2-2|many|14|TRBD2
TGTGCCAGCAAACTAGCGGCGAACACCGGGGAGCTGTTTTTT
CASKLAANTGELFF
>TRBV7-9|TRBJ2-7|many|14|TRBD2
TGTGCCAGCAGCCTCGGACTAGCGGCCTACGAGCAGTACTTC
CASSLGLAAYEQYF